Here is one T cell receptor (beta chain) with its context. Clones were read by immunoSEQ multiplex PCR, and TCRdb kept only the in-frame ones, dropping some. The sample shows about 69,000 clones, roughly 89% of them seen only once. These data come from a study of control samples from healthy donors and cancer patients. V was cut by 5 bases and J by 2 bases, with 18 bases left in between. The length of the CDR3 is 15 residues. Germline V gene data show CDR1 as GTSNPN and CDR2 as SVGIG (reference sequence). The sample taken for sequencing was PBMCs. The receptor was derived from a man aged 55 to 70 with colorectal cancer. The chain joins TRBV30 to TRBJ1-2, with D maybe TRBD1 (5 bases). The CDR3 reads CAWGGTREKNYGYTF. The CDR3 DNA reads as TGTGCCTGGGGGGGTACAAGGGAGAAAAACTATGGCTACACCTTC.